This T cell receptor (beta chain) was retrieved from a study of cytomegalovirus exposure and HLA in healthy donors. Donors sampled were nominally healthy, though unrecorded immune exposures were likely. A remark on this clone: The antigen is unknown.

The V gene lost 7 bases and the J gene lost 4 bases, with 15 bases spanning the gap. The CDR3 has 14 amino acids. Germline-derived CDR1 and CDR2 are MNHNY and SVGAGI (reference sequence). With 60 Vbeta and 13 Jbeta primers, the PCR was carried out. Profiling relied on immunoSEQ multiplex PCR, and the TCRdb table lists in-frame clones only, not all of them. The data show some 200,000 clones, about 74% seen once. The study's findings and limits: In vitro, three CMV-associated chains proved specific for CMV antigens.

Sequencing was carried out using PBMCs. This rearrangement joins TRBV6-6 to TRBJ2-3; D is perhaps TRBD2 (6 bases). This sequence was found in a man aged 35 to 55 in good health and CMV-seronegative. The CDR3: CASTLLAASDTQYF. The DNA of the CDR3 is TGTGCCAGCACCTTACTAGCTGCGTCAGATACGCAGTATTTT.